Listed below are T cell receptor beta chains from one sample, sequenced in a study of cytomegalovirus exposure and HLA in healthy donors. The protocol was immunoSEQ multiplex PCR, while the TCRdb copy is restricted to in-frame clones and leaves out a portion. Of 70,000 to 90,000 clones in the sample, under 80% were seen once. The sequencing input was PBMCs. Receptors originate from a man aged 55 to 70 in good health and CMV-seropositive. The CDR3 runs from the conserved cysteine through the conserved F or W. The D gene is left open where the match is weak. Only some rows state a clone size, as once, few, many or a class for expanded clones.

v_gene,abundance,d_gene,j_gene,CDR3nt,CDR3aa
TRBV6-5,-,-,TRBJ1-2,TGTGCCAGCAGTTACTCTGGCGGGGGGGACTATGGCTACACCTTC,CASSYSGGGDYGYTF
TRBV30,-,-,TRBJ2-1,TGTGCCTGGAGGGGGCCATCCAATGAGCAGTTCTTC,CAWRGPSNEQFF
TRBV13,-,TRBD2,TRBJ2-5,TGTGCCAGCAGCTCCGGACTAGCGGGAGGTGGAGAGACCCAGTACTTC,CASSSGLAGGGETQYF
TRBV2,once,TRBD2,TRBJ2-7,TGTGCCAGCAGTAATCTAGTCTTGGTGACTAGCGTGTCCTACGAGCAGTACTTC,CASSNLVLVTSVSYEQYF
TRBV10-3,-,-,TRBJ2-3,TGTGCCATCAGATCCGACAACGGAGGAGATACGCAGTATTTT,CAIRSDNGGDTQYF
TRBV30,-,-,TRBJ1-2,TGTGCCTGGAGCCCAGGATCCTATGGCTACACCTTC,CAWSPGSYGYTF
TRBV5-5,-,-,TRBJ1-1,TGTGCCAGCAGCTTGGTACCTATGAACACTGAAGCTTTCTTT,CASSLVPMNTEAFF
TRBV19,few,TRBD2,TRBJ2-2,TGTGCCAGTAGTATGGGTAGCGGGAAAATTGGAACCGGGGAGCTGTTTTTT,CASSMGSGKIGTGELFF
TRBV11-2,-,TRBD2,TRBJ2-5,TGTGCCAGCAGCCCGGGACTAGCGGGGGGATGGGAGACCCAGTACTTC,CASSPGLAGGWETQYF
TRBV19,-,-,TRBJ2-5,TGTGCCAGTAGTACCGGGGGGCTCCAAGAGACCCAGTACTTC,CASSTGGLQETQYF
TRBV7-9,-,-,TRBJ2-7,TGTGCCAGCAGCTCAGGCCCCTACGAGCAGTACTTC,CASSSGPYEQYF
TRBV14,-,TRBD1,TRBJ2-1,TGTGCCAGCAGCCAAGATGGGAGCGGGACAGGGGAATTTTTATATGAGCAGTTCTTC,CASSQDGSGTGEFLYEQFF
TRBV6-6,-,TRBD2,TRBJ2-1,TGTGCCAGCAGTTGGACTAGCTCCTACAATGAGCAGTTCTTC,CASSWTSSYNEQFF
TRBV7-8,-,-,TRBJ2-2,TGTGCCAGCAGCTTACCCGACACCGGGACTGCGAACACCGGGGAGCTGTTTTTT,CASSLPDTGTANTGELFF
TRBV4-3,once,TRBD1,TRBJ1-4,TGCGCCAGCAGCCAAGACTTGCAGGGACAGGAAAAACTGTTTTTT,CASSQDLQGQEKLFF
TRBV9,-,-,TRBJ1-3,TGTGCCAGCAGCGTAGCGGTAGGGGCAGGGGTCCCCGGAAACACCATATATTTT,CASSVAVGAGVPGNTIYF
TRBV5-1,-,-,TRBJ2-7,TGCGCCAGCAGCTTTGGACTTTCCTACGAGCAGTACTTC,CASSFGLSYEQYF
TRBV27,-,-,TRBJ1-1,TGTGCCAGCAGAAGCCAGGGGTACGGTGAAGCTTTCTTT,CASRSQGYGEAFF
TRBV4-1,few,-,TRBJ2-7,TGCGCCAGCAGCCAGTGGGGCATCGCCTACGAGCAGTACTTC,CASSQWGIAYEQYF
TRBV7-9,-,-,TRBJ2-7,TGTGCCAGCAGCTTCCAGACAGGTGCTGTAGGAGAGCAGTACTTC,CASSFQTGAVGEQYF
TRBV7-7,-,-,TRBJ2-7,TGTGCTAGCAGCTCAGCCCCCTGGCGGGAAAGCTACGAGCAGTACTTC,CASSSAPWRESYEQYF
TRBV5-1,-,-,TRBJ2-2,TGCGCCAGCAGCTTGGGTCTCCGGGGGAACACCGGGGAGCTGTTTTTT,CASSLGLRGNTGELFF
TRBV28,-,-,TRBJ1-4,TGTGCCAGCAGTTTAGGGGGGGATAATGAAAAACTGTTTTTT,CASSLGGDNEKLFF
TRBV19,many,TRBD2,TRBJ2-5,TGTGCCACTGCGAGCGGGGGGGATAGTCGGCGTGAGACCCAGTACTTC,CATASGGDSRRETQYF
TRBV6-5,-,-,TRBJ1-4,TGTGCCAGCAGTTACTCGAGCCCGCATGAAAAACTGTTTTTT,CASSYSSPHEKLFF
TRBV4-3,-,TRBD1,TRBJ1-1,TGCGCCAGCAGCCTTACCGGGACAGGGGACACTGAAGCTTTCTTT,CASSLTGTGDTEAFF
TRBV11-2,-,TRBD1,TRBJ1-1,TGTGCCAGCAGCTTGAAGGGACAGCTAATCATGAACACTGAAGCTTTCTTT,CASSLKGQLIMNTEAFF
TRBV5-5,-,-,TRBJ2-7,TGTGCCAGCAGCTTGGGGCACGCCAACTACGAGCAGTACTTC,CASSLGHANYEQYF
TRBV7-6,-,-,TRBJ1-1,TGTGCCAGCAGCTTTTGGGGGGGCAGCGACAACACTGAAGCTTTCTTT,CASSFWGGSDNTEAFF
TRBV6-5,-,TRBD2,TRBJ2-7,TGTGCCAGCACCTTAGCGGGCTCGACCTACGAGCAGTACTTC,CASTLAGSTYEQYF
TRBV5-6,-,-,TRBJ1-3,TGTGCCAGCAGCTTCCGGACAGTTATATCCTCTGGAAACACCATATATTTT,CASSFRTVISSGNTIYF
TRBV27,-,TRBD2,TRBJ2-1,TGTGCCAGCAGGGGACTAGTCAGCTACAATGAGCAGTTCTTC,CASRGLVSYNEQFF
TRBV2,-,TRBD1,TRBJ2-1,TGTGCCAGCAGTGAAGCCGGGACAGGGCTATTCTACAATGAGCAGTTCTTC,CASSEAGTGLFYNEQFF
TRBV18,-,TRBD2,TRBJ2-3,TGTGCCAGCTCCCCCCCGGATGGACTAGCGGGTAGAGATACGCAGTATTTT,CASSPPDGLAGRDTQYF
TRBV5-1,-,-,TRBJ1-1,TGCGCCTCGGGGGGGGTCGGTGGCACTGAAGCTTTCTTT,CASGGVGGTEAFF
TRBV19,few,-,TRBJ1-6,TGTGCCAGTAGTATAGGAGGAGATACCCTCCACTTT,CASSIGGDTLHF
TRBV19,-,-,TRBJ1-1,TGTGCCAGTAGTATCTACGATATGAACACTGAAGCTTTCTTT,CASSIYDMNTEAFF
TRBV20-1,-,-,TRBJ2-1,TGCAGTGCCCGGGTGGGACTTCAGCAGTTCTTC,CSARVGLQQFF
TRBV6-6,-,TRBD1,TRBJ1-1,TGTGCCAGCAGCCCGGCGACAGGGAAGGCTGAAGCTTTCTTT,CASSPATGKAEAFF
TRBV28,-,TRBD1,TRBJ2-7,TGTGCCAGCAGGGACAGGGTGATCGAGCAGTACTTC,CASRDRVIEQYF
TRBV11-3,-,TRBD1,TRBJ2-7,TGTGCCAGCAGCTTTCAAGGGACAGGGGACGAGCAGTACTTC,CASSFQGTGDEQYF
TRBV7-9,few,-,TRBJ2-5,TGTTCCAGCAGCCCGACGCGCAGAGGTGAGCCAGAGACCCAGTACTTC,CSSSPTRRGEPETQYF
TRBV9,few,-,TRBJ1-1,TGTGCCAGCAGCGTAACCGCCGGGGGAAGGGGCACTGAAGCTTTCTTT,CASSVTAGGRGTEAFF
TRBV9,once,-,TRBJ2-2,TGTGCCAGCAGCGACTATTCTACCGGGGAGCTGTTTTTT,CASSDYSTGELFF
TRBV9,-,-,TRBJ1-2,TGTGCCAGCAGCCCCACGGGCAGGGATAACGCTATTGGCTACACCTTC,CASSPTGRDNAIGYTF
TRBV30,few,-,TRBJ1-3,TGTGCCTGGAGGGGGGGGGCTGGAAACACCATATATTTT,CAWRGGAGNTIYF
TRBV11-2,-,TRBD2,TRBJ2-5,TGTGCCAGCAGCCCCGGGCCTAGCGGAACAGAGACCCAGTACTTC,CASSPGPSGTETQYF
TRBV11-2,-,TRBD1,TRBJ1-1,TGTGCCAGCAGCTTATACAGGGGGAACACTGAAGCTTTCTTT,CASSLYRGNTEAFF
TRBV11-2,-,TRBD2,TRBJ2-1,TGTGCCAGCAGCCCTTCTCGGTCTAGCGGAAACAATGAGCAGTTCTTC,CASSPSRSSGNNEQFF
TRBV5-6,-,-,TRBJ1-6,TGTGCCAGCAGCTTGTTCCTGGCGGGTAATTCACCCCTCCACTTT,CASSLFLAGNSPLHF
TRBV5-1,-,TRBD1,TRBJ2-1,TGCGCCAGCAGCCTAACCGGGACAGGGAGCTACAATGAGCAGTTCTTC,CASSLTGTGSYNEQFF
TRBV30,few,-,TRBJ1-2,TGTGCCTGGAGTGGCGGGGCAACCCTTTTTCACTATGGCTACACCTTC,CAWSGGATLFHYGYTF
TRBV5-1,few,TRBD1,TRBJ1-2,TGCGCCAGCAGCTTGGACTCAGGGGGCTACTATGGCTACACCTTC,CASSLDSGGYYGYTF
TRBV6-1,-,-,TRBJ2-7,TGTGCCAGCGACGAGACTGCTCCCTACGAGCAGTACTTC,CASDETAPYEQYF
TRBV4-2,-,-,TRBJ1-4,TGTGCCAGCAGCCAAGTCTACGCGGGGGGGCCAACTAATGAAAAACTGTTTTTT,CASSQVYAGGPTNEKLFF
TRBV9,-,TRBD1,TRBJ1-3,TGTGCCAGCAGCGTATGGGCAGGGGGCGATAAGGGAAACACCATATATTTT,CASSVWAGGDKGNTIYF
TRBV5-1,-,TRBD2,TRBJ2-3,TGCGCCAGCAGCTTGCTTGAGCGGGAGGATACGCAGTATTTT,CASSLLEREDTQYF